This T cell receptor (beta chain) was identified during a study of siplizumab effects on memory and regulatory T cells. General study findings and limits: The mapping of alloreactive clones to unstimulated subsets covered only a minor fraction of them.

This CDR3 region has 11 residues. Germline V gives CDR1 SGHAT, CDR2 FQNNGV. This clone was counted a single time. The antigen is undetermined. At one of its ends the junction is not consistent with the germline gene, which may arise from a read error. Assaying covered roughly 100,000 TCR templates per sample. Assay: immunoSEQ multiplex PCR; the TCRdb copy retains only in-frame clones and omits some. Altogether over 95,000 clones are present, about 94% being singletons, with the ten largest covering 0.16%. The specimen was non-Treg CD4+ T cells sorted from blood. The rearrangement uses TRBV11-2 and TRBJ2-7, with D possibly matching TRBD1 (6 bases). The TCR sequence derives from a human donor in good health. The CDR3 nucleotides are TGTGCCAGCAGCACCGCCGGGACACTCCTCTTC. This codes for CASSTAGTLLF.